Following are 24 T cell receptor beta chains from one sample sequenced in a study of T cell responses to AZD1222 COVID-19 vaccine. Sequenced by immunoSEQ multiplex PCR; TCRdb stores in-frame clones only, minus some. The table shows around 120,000 clones, with roughly 88% occurring only once. The sequences come from peripheral blood, collected 28 days after the second AZD1222 dose. The source of these receptors is an adult who received the AZD1222 COVID-19 vaccine.

This clone appeared a single time. The V call is TRBV5-1, the J call TRBJ2-1, with 7 bases aligning to TRBD2. Germline V gene data show CDR1 as SGHRS and CDR2 as YFSETQ. Trimming cost V 1 base and J 3 bases; bases outside gene matches: 1. The CDR3 covers 14 residues. The CDR3 loop reads CASSLTGGYNEQFF. DNA for the CDR3: TGCGCCAGCAGCTTGACGGGGGGCTACAATGAGCAGTTCTTC.

The chain uses TRBV5-5 and TRBJ1-6; 7 bases are shared with TRBD1. V lost 2 bases to trimming and J lost 2 bases; unmatched junction nucleotides: 4. Germline CDR1 is SGHKS and CDR2 is YYEKEE (reference sequence). This CDR3 spans 16 amino acids. The CDR3 DNA sequence: TGTGCCAGCAGCTTAGGACAGGCACCCTATAATTCACCCCTCCACTTT. Translation: CASSLGQAPYNSPLHF.

The rearrangement links TRBV5-1 to TRBJ2-3; possibly TRBD2 for D (6 bases). This CDR3 region has 14 residues. V gave up 0 bases and J gave up 5 bases, with 10 bases separating them. Per germline, CDR1 SGHRS and CDR2 YFSETQ. Written as DNA, the CDR3 is TGCGCCAGCAGCTTGGGGGACTCGGGAGATACGCAGTATTTT. This translates into CASSLGDSGDTQYF.

This sequence joins TRBV7-8 and TRBJ1-2; D is perhaps TRBD1 (5 bases). Trimming removed 5 bases from V and 4 bases from J, with 14 bases in between. This CDR3 is built from 14 residues. Germline-derived CDR1 and CDR2 are SGHVS and FQNEAQ. CDR3 DNA: TGTGCCAGCAGCGCGGGACCGACCAGCTATGGCTACACCTTC. It is translated as CASSAGPTSYGYTF.

V usage is TRBV4-1 and J usage is TRBJ1-3, with D uncertain. CDR1 is MGHRA and CDR2 is YSYEKL in the germline V gene. Trimming removed 2 bases at V and 1 base at J, with 12 bases between. CDR3 size: 16 residues. CDR3 DNA sequence: TGCGCCAGCAGCCAAATGACGGTAATTTCTGGAAACACCATATATTTT. Translated, it gives CASSQMTVISGNTIYF.

The chain links TRBV6-5 to TRBJ2-7; perhaps TRBD1 as D (6 bases). CDR1 and CDR2 (germline): MNHEY, SVGAGI. V shed 0 bases and J shed 7 bases, with 19 bases lying between them. The CDR3 is 16 amino acids. The CDR3 loop reads CASSYSPQGISREQYF. The CDR3 DNA follows: TGTGCCAGCAGTTACTCGCCACAGGGAATATCAAGGGAGCAGTACTTC.

The chain has TRBV6-6 and TRBJ2-7, with 7 positions matching TRBD1. Germline CDR1 and CDR2: MNHNY and SVGAGI (reference sequence). The junction had 6 bases not matched to a gene; V was cut back by 0 bases and J by 1 base. The CDR3 length is 16 residues. This chain's CDR3 is CASSYSGTDISYEQYF. As DNA, the CDR3 is TGTGCCAGCAGTTACTCCGGGACAGACATTTCCTACGAGCAGTACTTC.

The chain carries TRBV7-9 and TRBJ2-1, with D perhaps matching TRBD1 or TRBD2 (5 bases each). CDR1 and CDR2 (germline): SEHNR, FQNEAQ (reference sequence). The CDR3 totals 16 residues. V was cut by 5 bases and J by 0 bases, with 14 bases left in between. The CDR3 here is CASSPGAGHSYNEQFF. CDR3 DNA sequence: TGTGCCAGCAGCCCCGGGGCCGGACACTCCTACAATGAGCAGTTCTTC.

CDR3 amino acids: CASSRTVNTEAFF. The CDR3 DNA is TGTGCCAGTAGTAGGACAGTGAACACTGAAGCTTTCTTT. This chain joins TRBV19 and TRBJ1-1, with a tentative D call TRBD1 (6 bases). Deletions cut 4 bases from V and 0 bases from J, with 6 bases between. Germline CDR1 and CDR2: LNHDA and SQIVND (reference sequence). CDR3 length equals 13 residues.

The genes are TRBV6-5 and TRBJ2-2, with 7 bases lining up with TRBD2. The CDR3 is 15 residues long. Germline V gene sequence: CDR1 MNHEY, CDR2 SVGAGI. V trimming: 1 base; J trimming: 1 base; junction bases outside the gene matches: 0. CDR3 in amino acids: CASSYLAGNTGELFF. The CDR3 DNA follows: TGTGCCAGCAGTTACTTAGCGGGGAACACCGGGGAGCTGTTTTTT.

The chain couples TRBV7-9 to TRBJ1-1, with a tentative D call TRBD1 (6 bases). The CDR3 length is 17 residues. The germline V and J ends were trimmed by 7 bases and 5 bases, with 26 bases remaining between them. Per the germline V gene, CDR1 is SEHNR and CDR2 is FQNEAQ (reference sequence). As DNA, the CDR3 is TGTGCCAGCATCATTGACGGGACATCCTTACGGGGGACTGAAGCTTTCTTT. Amino acids: CASIIDGTSLRGTEAFF. Full variable domain (rest looked up from reference TRBV7-9 and TRBJ1-1): DTGVSQNPRHKITKRGQNVTFRCDPISEHNRLYWYRQTLGQGPEFLTYFQNEAQLEKSRLLSDRFSAERPKGSFSTLEIQRTEQGDSAMYLCASIIDGTSLRGTEAFFGQGTRLTVV.

The V and J genes are TRBV5-1 and TRBJ2-7, with TRBD2 identical over 10 bases. The V gene's germline CDR1 is SGHRS and CDR2 YFSETQ. The CDR3 has 14 residues. The V segment lost 3 bases and the J segment 5 bases; nucleotides outside the gene matches: 5. CDR3 DNA: TGCGCCAGCAGCTCCGGGACTAGCGACCACGAGCAGTACTTC. It yields the protein CASSSGTSDHEQYF.

Here the CDR3 reads CASSFGRGAEAFF. In nucleotides, the CDR3 is TGTGCCAGCAGTTTTGGAAGGGGTGCTGAAGCTTTCTTT. The chain uses TRBV27 and TRBJ1-1; D is perhaps TRBD1 (5 bases). V lost 3 bases and J lost 6, with 11 bases in between. The CDR3 is 13 amino acids. Per germline, CDR1 MNHEY and CDR2 SMNVEV (reference sequence).

This clone was detected once. CDR3 coding DNA: TGTGCCAGCAGCGCCTTACCAGCCAAAAACATTCAGTACTTC. Translating it yields CASSALPAKNIQYF. This chain uses TRBV9 with TRBJ2-4; D unresolved. V lost 3 bases, J lost 0 bases, and 7 bases lay in between. The CDR3 is 14 residues long. Germline V lookup: CDR1 SGDLS, CDR2 YYNGEE.

The chain combines TRBV7-3 with TRBJ2-7; no definite D call. Germline-derived CDR1 and CDR2 are SGHTA and FQGTGA. The V end was cut by 5 bases, the J end by 3 bases, with 17 bases between. The CDR3 is made up of 15 amino acids. Here the CDR3 reads CASSRGSGGNYEQYF. CDR3 DNA: TGTGCCAGCAGCCGTGGGTCAGGCGGAAACTACGAGCAGTACTTC. The whole variable domain, remainder taken from reference TRBV7-3 and TRBJ2-7, is GAGVSQTPSNKVTEKGKYVELRCDPISGHTALYWYRQSLGQGPEFLIYFQGTGAADDSGLPNDRFFAVRPEGSVSTLKIQRTERGDSAVYLCASSRGSGGNYEQYFGPGTRLTVT.

The chain links TRBV7-3 to TRBJ2-2; D not certain. The V end was cut by 5 bases, the J end by 2 bases, with 15 bases between. From germline, CDR1 is SGHTA and CDR2 FQGTGA. This CDR3 is built from 16 residues. DNA of the CDR3: TGTGCCAGCAGCCCGAAAGCCAGTATAAACACCGGGGAGCTGTTTTTT. The encoded protein is CASSPKASINTGELFF. The full variable domain, its missing parts supplied by reference TRBV7-3 and TRBJ2-2, is GAGVSQTPSNKVTEKGKYVELRCDPISGHTALYWYRQSLGQGPEFLIYFQGTGAADDSGLPNDRFFAVRPEGSVSTLKIQRTERGDSAVYLCASSPKASINTGELFFGEGSRLTVL.

About this clone: This sample includes further DNA sequences coding for the same CDR3. The chain has TRBV6-1 and TRBJ1-5, with no clear D. The CDR3 extends over 13 amino acids. Trimming took 0 bases from V and 7 from J, leaving 7 bases between them. In germline, CDR1 is MNHNS, CDR2 SASEGT. CDR3 nucleotides: TGTGCCAGCAGTGAAGCGCCGGGCCAGCCCCAGCATTTT. Protein: CASSEAPGQPQHF.

This clone was seen a few times. V gene TRBV7-8 combines with J gene TRBJ1-1; no firm D call. V was pared by 5 bases and J by 0 bases, with 10 bases between. CDR1 is SGHVS, CDR2 FQNEAQ, per germline. CDR3 size: 14 residues. Here the CDR3 reads CASSPFSMNTEAFF. CDR3 nucleotides: TGTGCCAGCAGCCCCTTCAGTATGAACACTGAAGCTTTCTTT.

The chain joins TRBV6-4 to TRBJ2-3; TRBD1 is a possible D gene (5 bases). Germline CDR1 MRHNA, CDR2 SNTAGT. CDR3 length: 18 amino acids. Trimming removed 3 bases at V and 0 bases at J, with 19 bases between. CDR3 nucleotide sequence: TGTGCCAGCAGTGAACATGACAGCGACGCGAGTAGCACAGATACGCAGTATTTT. It translates to CASSEHDSDASSTDTQYF.

This sequence joins TRBV4-3 and TRBJ2-5, with 7 bases identical to TRBD2. The CDR3 runs 15 residues. Trimming removed 1 base from V and 4 bases from J; junction bases left unmatched: 6. Germline V gene data show CDR1 as LGHNA and CDR2 as YSLEER. Here the CDR3 reads CASSQAWGGGETQYF. The CDR3 DNA sequence: TGCGCCAGCAGCCAAGCATGGGGCGGGGGAGAGACCCAGTACTTC.

This clone has just one count. This chain links TRBV5-1 with TRBJ1-2; perhaps TRBD1 as D (5 bases). Between the trimmed V and J ends, which lost 4 bases and 6 bases, there was a span of 16 bases. Germline-derived CDR1 and CDR2 are SGHRS and YFSETQ. This CDR3 is built from 14 residues. CDR3 sequence reads: CASSRGHFGDGYTF. CDR3 nucleotides: TGCGCCAGCAGCAGGGGTCACTTCGGGGATGGCTACACCTTC.

The chain uses TRBV7-9 and TRBJ2-5; tentatively, D is TRBD1 or TRBD2 (5 bases each). Trimming removed 1 base at V and 2 bases at J, with 11 bases between. CDR3 size: 15 residues. From germline, CDR1 is SEHNR and CDR2 FQNEAQ (reference sequence). This CDR3 reads CASSLERWGQETQYF. As DNA, the CDR3 is TGTGCCAGCAGCTTAGAACGCTGGGGGCAAGAGACCCAGTACTTC.

This chain connects TRBV9 to TRBJ1-4; D may be TRBD1 (6 bases). The CDR3 contains 14 residues. Germline-derived CDR1 and CDR2 are SGDLS and YYNGEE. Trimming pared 7 bases from V and 7 bases from J, leaving 17 bases between. CDR3 nucleotides: TGTGCCAGCGCGGTCACAGGGTCTAGTGAAAAACTGTTTTTT. Translation gives CASAVTGSSEKLFF.

This clone was counted once. This rearrangement joins TRBV23-1 to TRBJ1-5; the D is unclear. TRBV23-1 is recorded as an ORF, its role being uncertain. This CDR3 is 12 amino acids long. V was trimmed by 4 bases and J by 5 bases, leaving 6 bases between them. Here the CDR3 reads CASSPGDQPQHF. The CDR3 coding sequence is TGCGCCAGCAGTCCCGGTGATCAGCCCCAGCATTTT.